One and the same sample provided the 12 T cell receptor beta chains below, sequenced in a study of blood T cell repertoires in COVID-19. This table comes from immunoSEQ multiplex PCR, and its TCRdb copy is limited to in-frame clones, with some not included. Of some 7,500 clones in the sample, 86% were seen once. The sample consisted of peripheral blood. The receptors derive from a woman aged 60 to 75 with active COVID-19.

The chain couples TRBV7-3 to TRBJ1-1; D unclear. CDR3 length: 13 residues. V lost 4 bases, J lost 1 base, and 7 bases lay in between. CDR1 and CDR2 from the germline V gene are SGHTA and FQGTGA. The chain's CDR3 is CASSSRGNTEAFF. Written as DNA, the CDR3 is TGTGCCAGCAGCTCACGGGGGAACACTGAAGCTTTCTTT.

The J gene is TRBJ1-1, the V gene TRBV7-9; perhaps TRBD1 as D (5 bases). Germline-derived CDR1 and CDR2 are SEHNR and FQNEAQ (reference sequence). The CDR3 extends over 11 amino acids. Trimming stripped 4 bases from V and 8 bases from J, with 8 bases between. CDR3 loop: CASSSPGEAFF. The CDR3 DNA reads as TGTGCCAGCAGCTCACCAGGGGAAGCTTTCTTT.

This chain uses TRBV9 with TRBJ1-1; TRBD1 agrees at 12 bases. V gave up 3 bases and J gave up 5 bases; unmatched junction bases: 5. Germline CDR1 SGDLS, CDR2 YYNGEE. CDR3 length equals 15 residues. CDR3 region: CASSGDRGLGTEAFF. The CDR3 DNA reads TGTGCCAGCAGCGGGGACAGGGGGCTAGGGACTGAAGCTTTCTTT.

The chain joins TRBV28 to TRBJ1-2, with 8 bases identical to TRBD1. Germline V lookup: CDR1 MDHEN, CDR2 SYDVKM. The ends lost 6 bases at V and 6 bases at J; junction bases unmatched: 9. This CDR3 has 14 residues. The CDR3 region is CASSSDRGWDGYTF. In nucleotides, the CDR3 is TGTGCCAGCAGCTCCGACAGGGGTTGGGATGGCTACACCTTC.

The chain combines TRBV5-4 with TRBJ2-7, with D tentatively TRBD2 (5 bases). Germline V gene sequence: CDR1 SGHNT, CDR2 YYREEE (reference sequence). Trimming took off 2 bases at V and 4 bases at J, with 16 bases between the two ends. This CDR3 is 15 amino acids long. DNA of the CDR3: TGTGCCAGCAGCTTAGTGCGGAGGACGGGATACGAGCAGTACTTC. Translation gives CASSLVRRTGYEQYF. Drawing the rest from reference TRBV5-4 and TRBJ2-7, the complete variable domain is ETGVTQSPTHLIKTRGQQVTLRCSSQSGHNTVSWYQQALGQGPQFIFQYYREEENGRGNFPPRFSGLQFPNYSSELNVNALELDDSALYLCASSLVRRTGYEQYFGPGTRLTVT.

This clone was seen a single time. The V and J genes are TRBV6-2 or TRBV6-3 and TRBJ1-5; D gene uncertain. Per the germline V gene, CDR1 is MNHEY and CDR2 is SVGEGT. V gave up 4 bases and J gave up 5 bases, with 15 bases separating them. The CDR3 totals 15 residues. The CDR3 is CASSSWWESYQPQHF. The CDR3 nucleotides read TGTGCCAGCAGTTCCTGGTGGGAGAGTTATCAGCCCCAGCATTTT.

The chain carries TRBV6-2 or TRBV6-3 and TRBJ2-3; the match to TRBD2 covers 12 bases. The CDR3 runs 15 residues. Germline CDR1 MNHEY, CDR2 SVGEGT. V shed 4 bases and J 1 base; nucleotides not matched to a gene: 0. The CDR3, as DNA: TGTGCCAGCAGTTGGACTAGCGGGGGCACAGATACGCAGTATTTT. Encoded protein: CASSWTSGGTDTQYF.

This rearrangement joins TRBV7-7 to TRBJ2-1; perhaps TRBD1 as D (6 bases). The CDR3 spans 15 residues. Germline CDR1 and CDR2: SSHAT and FNYEAQ (reference sequence). The germline V and J ends were trimmed by 0 bases and 3 bases, with 9 bases remaining between them. The DNA of the CDR3 is TGTGCCAGCAGCTTAGCGGGGGCCAACTACAATGAGCAGTTCTTC. Encoded protein: CASSLAGANYNEQFF.

This chain uses TRBV28 with TRBJ1-1; D possibly corresponds to TRBD1 (6 bases). The CDR3 sequence is 15 residues long. V was pared by 0 bases and J by 1 base, with 9 bases between. Germline V lookup: CDR1 MDHEN, CDR2 SYDVKM. CDR3 bases: TGTGCCAGCAGTTTATGGGCGGACAGGAACACTGAAGCTTTCTTT. Protein sequence: CASSLWADRNTEAFF.

J is TRBJ1-6 and V is TRBV28; D is undetermined. The V gene lost 8 bases and the J gene lost 9 bases, with 11 bases spanning the gap. CDR1 is MDHEN and CDR2 is SYDVKM in the germline V gene. CDR3 length: 12 amino acids. CDR3 in DNA: TGTGCCAGCGAGCAATCGGGTTCACCCCTCCACTTT. It specifies CASEQSGSPLHF.

The chain has TRBV9 and TRBJ1-1; D may be TRBD1 (5 bases). This CDR3 has 15 residues. Germline V gene lookup returns CDR1 SGDLS and CDR2 YYNGEE. Trimming shortened V by 4 bases and J by 5 bases, and 18 bases separated the two germline ends. This chain's CDR3 is CASSPSGGGGTEAFF. The DNA for the CDR3 is TGTGCCAGCAGCCCATCGGGGGGTGGGGGGACTGAAGCTTTCTTT.

Here the CDR3 DNA reads TGTGCCAGCAGTTATCCCCCAGGACTAGCGGGGGGTGGGGAGACCCAGTACTTC. Translating it yields CASSYPPGLAGGGETQYF. This chain uses TRBV7-2 with TRBJ2-5, with TRBD2 identical over 14 bases. The V and J ends lost 6 bases and 5 bases, in that order; junction bases with no gene match: 14. From germline, CDR1 is SGHTA and CDR2 FQGNSA. The CDR3 contains 18 residues. The complete variable domain, with remaining parts taken from reference TRBV7-2 and TRBJ2-5, reads GAGVSQSPSNKVTEKGKDVELRCDPISGHTALYWYRQSLGQGLEFLIYFQGNSAPDKSGLPSDRFSAERTGGSVSTLTIQRTQQEDSAVYLCASSYPPGLAGGGETQYFGPGTRLLVL.